The TCR beta chain described here comes from a study of T-cell memory formation after mild COVID-19. Background on the study: TCR clusters were mostly confined to one donor each. Study-wide results and caveats: CD4+ contracting clones were mainly CM and EM; CD8+ ones, EMRA.

The germline CDR1 and CDR2 sequences are SNHLY and FYNNEI. V lost 3 bases, J lost 9 bases, and 12 bases stayed unmatched. The CDR3 has 16 residues. This clonotype was counted a few times. The antigen is unknown. TCRdb re-called the 5' RACE reads with MiXCR, one entry per CDR3 protein. The sample lists about 45,000 distinct CDR3 sequences, approximately 9.7% seen once, with approximately 12% in the top ten. The origin of this receptor is an adult woman who had mild COVID-19 (a few samples of this study predate the infection). Cell type and time point are not known. Sequenced: PBMCs or a T cell subset sorted from them (not recorded which). The V and J genes are TRBV2 and TRBJ2-2, with 8 nucleotides matching TRBD2. The CDR3 region has the DNA TGTGCCAGCAGTGAGGAAGCCGGACTAGCCCTCCGGGAGCTGTTTTTT. Translation: CASSEEAGLALRELFF.